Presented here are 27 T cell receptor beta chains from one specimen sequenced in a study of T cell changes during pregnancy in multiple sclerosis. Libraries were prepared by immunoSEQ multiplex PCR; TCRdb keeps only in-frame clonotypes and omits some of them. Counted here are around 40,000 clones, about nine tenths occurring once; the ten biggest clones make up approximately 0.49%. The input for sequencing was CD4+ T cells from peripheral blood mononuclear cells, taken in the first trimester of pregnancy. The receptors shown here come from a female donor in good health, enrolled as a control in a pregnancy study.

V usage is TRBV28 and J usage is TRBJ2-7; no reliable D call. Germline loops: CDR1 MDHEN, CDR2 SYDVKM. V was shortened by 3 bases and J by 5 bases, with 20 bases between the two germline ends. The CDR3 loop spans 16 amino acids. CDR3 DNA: TGTGCCAGCAGTTTGGGCGACGCCGTGAAGGAAGACGAGCAGTACTTC. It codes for CASSLGDAVKEDEQYF.

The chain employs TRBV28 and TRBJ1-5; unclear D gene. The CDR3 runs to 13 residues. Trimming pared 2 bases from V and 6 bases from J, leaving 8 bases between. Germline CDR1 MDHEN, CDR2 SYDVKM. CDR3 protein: CASSLPPSQPQHF. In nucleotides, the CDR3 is TGTGCCAGCAGTTTACCCCCGAGTCAGCCCCAGCATTTT.

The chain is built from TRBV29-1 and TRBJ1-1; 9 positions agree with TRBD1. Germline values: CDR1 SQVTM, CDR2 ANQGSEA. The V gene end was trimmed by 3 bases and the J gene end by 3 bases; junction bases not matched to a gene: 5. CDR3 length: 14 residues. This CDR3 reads CSVEDRGVDTEAFF. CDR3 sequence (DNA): TGCAGCGTTGAGGACAGGGGTGTGGACACTGAAGCTTTCTTT. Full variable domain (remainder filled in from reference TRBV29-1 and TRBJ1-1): SAVISQKPSRDICQRGTSLTIQCQVDSQVTMMFWYRQQPGQSLTLIATANQGSEATYESGFVIDKFPISRPNLTFSTLTVSNMSPEDSSIYLCSVEDRGVDTEAFFGQGTRLTVV.

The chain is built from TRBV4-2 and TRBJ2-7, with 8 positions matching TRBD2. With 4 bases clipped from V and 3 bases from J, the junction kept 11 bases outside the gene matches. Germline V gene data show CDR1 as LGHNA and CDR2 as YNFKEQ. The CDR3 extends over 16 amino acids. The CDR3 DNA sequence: TGTGCCAGCAGCCCGGCGGGGGGCGGAGTCCGCTACGAGCAGTACTTC. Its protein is CASSPAGGGVRYEQYF.

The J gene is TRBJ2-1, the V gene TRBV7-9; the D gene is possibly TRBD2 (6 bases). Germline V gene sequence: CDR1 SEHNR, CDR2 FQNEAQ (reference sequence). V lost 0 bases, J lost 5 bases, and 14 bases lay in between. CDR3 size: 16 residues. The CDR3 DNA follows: TGTGCCAGCAGCTTAGCGGGGGGTGGCCTTGACAATGAGCAGTTCTTC. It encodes CASSLAGGGLDNEQFF.

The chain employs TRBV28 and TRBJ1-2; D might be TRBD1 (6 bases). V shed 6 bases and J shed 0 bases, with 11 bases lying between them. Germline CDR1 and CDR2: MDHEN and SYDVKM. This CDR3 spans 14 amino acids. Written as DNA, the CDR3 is TGTGCCAGCAGGACGACAGGAGCTAACTATGGCTACACCTTC. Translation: CASRTTGANYGYTF.

The CDR3 reads CAWSPQNPTGQPQHF. CDR3 coding DNA: TGTGCCTGGAGTCCACAAAACCCGACAGGCCAGCCCCAGCATTTT. The genes are TRBV30 and TRBJ1-5, with a tentative D call TRBD1 (6 bases). The ends were cut back, 2 bases at V and 7 bases at J, with 18 bases in the middle. The V gene's germline CDR1 is GTSNPN and CDR2 SVGIG (reference sequence). The CDR3 loop spans 15 amino acids.

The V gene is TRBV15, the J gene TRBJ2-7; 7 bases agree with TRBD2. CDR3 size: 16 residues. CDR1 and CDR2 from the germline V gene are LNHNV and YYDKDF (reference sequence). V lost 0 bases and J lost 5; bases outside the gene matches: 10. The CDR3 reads CATSRDGRVGVDEQYF. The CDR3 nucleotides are TGTGCCACCAGCAGAGATGGGAGGGTGGGGGTCGACGAGCAGTACTTC.

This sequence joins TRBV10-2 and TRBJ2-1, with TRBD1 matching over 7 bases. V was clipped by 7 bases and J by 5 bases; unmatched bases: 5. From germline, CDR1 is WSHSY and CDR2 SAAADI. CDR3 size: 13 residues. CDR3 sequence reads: CASTGQRNNEQFF. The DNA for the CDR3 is TGCGCCAGCACGGGACAGAGGAACAATGAGCAGTTCTTC.

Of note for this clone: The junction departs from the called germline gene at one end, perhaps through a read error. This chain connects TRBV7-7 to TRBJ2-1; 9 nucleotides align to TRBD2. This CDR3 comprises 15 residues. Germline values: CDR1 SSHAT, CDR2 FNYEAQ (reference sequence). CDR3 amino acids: CASSPSGGSHNEQFF. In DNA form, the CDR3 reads TGTGCTAGCAGCCCCAGCGGGGGGTCCCACAATGAGCAGTTCTTC.

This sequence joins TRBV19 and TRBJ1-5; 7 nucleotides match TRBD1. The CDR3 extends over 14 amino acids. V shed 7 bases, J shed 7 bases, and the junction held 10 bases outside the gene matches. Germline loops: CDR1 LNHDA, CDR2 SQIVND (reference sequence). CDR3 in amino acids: CASTGGQNFQPQHF. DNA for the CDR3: TGTGCCAGTACCGGGGGACAGAACTTCCAGCCCCAGCATTTT.

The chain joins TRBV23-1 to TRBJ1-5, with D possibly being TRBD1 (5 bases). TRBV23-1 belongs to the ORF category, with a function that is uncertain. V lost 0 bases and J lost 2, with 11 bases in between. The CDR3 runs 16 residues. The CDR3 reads CASSQSGGVGNQPQHF. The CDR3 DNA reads TGCGCCAGCAGTCAATCGGGAGGGGTAGGCAATCAGCCCCAGCATTTT.

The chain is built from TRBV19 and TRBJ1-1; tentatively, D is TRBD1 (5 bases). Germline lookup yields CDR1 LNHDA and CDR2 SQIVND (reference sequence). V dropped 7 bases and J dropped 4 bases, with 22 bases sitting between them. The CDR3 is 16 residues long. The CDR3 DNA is TGTGCCAGTACCAAATGGTCGTGGCAGGGTGGCACTGAAGCTTTCTTT. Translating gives CASTKWSWQGGTEAFF.

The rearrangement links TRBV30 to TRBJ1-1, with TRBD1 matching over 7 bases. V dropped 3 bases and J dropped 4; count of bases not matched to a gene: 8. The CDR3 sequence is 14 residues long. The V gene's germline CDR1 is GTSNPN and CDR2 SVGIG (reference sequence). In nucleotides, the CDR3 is TGTGCCTGGAGCCCCTTGACAGGGTTCACTGAAGCTTTCTTT. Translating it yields CAWSPLTGFTEAFF.

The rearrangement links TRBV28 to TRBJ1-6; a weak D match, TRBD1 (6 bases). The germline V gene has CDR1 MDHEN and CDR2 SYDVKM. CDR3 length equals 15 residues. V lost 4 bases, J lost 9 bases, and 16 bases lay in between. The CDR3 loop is CASSYNRVGVSPLHF. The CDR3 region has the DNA TGTGCCAGCAGTTACAACAGGGTGGGTGTTTCACCCCTCCACTTT.

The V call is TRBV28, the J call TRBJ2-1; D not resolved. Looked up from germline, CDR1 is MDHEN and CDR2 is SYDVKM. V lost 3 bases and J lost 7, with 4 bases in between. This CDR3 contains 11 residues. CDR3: CASSFMNEQFF. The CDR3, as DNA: TGTGCCAGCAGTTTCATGAATGAGCAGTTCTTC. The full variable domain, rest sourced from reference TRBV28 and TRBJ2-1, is DVKVTQSSRYLVKRTGEKVFLECVQDMDHENMFWYRQDPGLGLRLIYFSYDVKMKEKGDIPEGYSVSREKKERFSLILESASTNQTSMYLCASSFMNEQFFGPGTRLTVL.

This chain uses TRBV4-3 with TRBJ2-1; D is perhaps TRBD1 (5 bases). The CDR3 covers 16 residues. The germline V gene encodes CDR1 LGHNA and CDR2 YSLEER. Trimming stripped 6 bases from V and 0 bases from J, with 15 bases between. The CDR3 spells CASSAWGSSSYNEQFF. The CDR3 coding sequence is TGCGCCAGCAGTGCATGGGGCTCCAGCTCCTACAATGAGCAGTTCTTC.

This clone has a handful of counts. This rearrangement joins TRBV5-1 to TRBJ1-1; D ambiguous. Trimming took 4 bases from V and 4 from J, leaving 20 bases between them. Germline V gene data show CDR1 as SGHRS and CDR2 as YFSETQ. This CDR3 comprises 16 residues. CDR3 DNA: TGCGCCAGCAGCGACTATCCTTCCGGGAGGATCACTGAAGCTTTCTTT. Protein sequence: CASSDYPSGRITEAFF.

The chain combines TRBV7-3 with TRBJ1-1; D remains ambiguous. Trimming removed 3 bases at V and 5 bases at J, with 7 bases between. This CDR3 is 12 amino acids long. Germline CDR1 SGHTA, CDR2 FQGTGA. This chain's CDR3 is CASSFSGTEAFF. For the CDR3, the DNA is TGTGCCAGCAGCTTTTCGGGGACTGAAGCTTTCTTT. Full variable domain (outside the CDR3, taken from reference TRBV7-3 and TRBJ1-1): GAGVSQTPSNKVTEKGKYVELRCDPISGHTALYWYRQSLGQGPEFLIYFQGTGAADDSGLPNDRFFAVRPEGSVSTLKIQRTERGDSAVYLCASSFSGTEAFFGQGTRLTVV.

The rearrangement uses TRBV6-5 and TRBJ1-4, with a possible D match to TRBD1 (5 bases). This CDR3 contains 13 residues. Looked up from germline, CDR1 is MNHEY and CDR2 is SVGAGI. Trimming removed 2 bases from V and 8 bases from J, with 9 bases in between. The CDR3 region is CASSYDRGEKLFF. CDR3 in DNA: TGTGCCAGCAGTTACGACAGAGGAGAAAAACTGTTTTTT.

CDR3 bases: TGTGCCAGCAGCCAACAGGGATGGGACACCGGGGAGCTGTTTTTT. This encodes CASSQQGWDTGELFF. The chain couples TRBV11-3 to TRBJ2-2, with TRBD1 as a possible D gene (6 bases). Trimming stripped 5 bases from V and 3 bases from J, with 13 bases between. The CDR3 extends over 15 amino acids. The germline V gene has CDR1 SGHNT and CDR2 YENEEA.

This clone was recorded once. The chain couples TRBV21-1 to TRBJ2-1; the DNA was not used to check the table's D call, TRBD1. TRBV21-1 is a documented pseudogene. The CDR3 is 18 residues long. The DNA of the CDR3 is TGTGCCAGCAGCACCGGCCCGAGACAGGCGAACTTCTACAATGAGCAGTTCTTC. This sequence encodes CASSTGPRQANFYNEQFF.

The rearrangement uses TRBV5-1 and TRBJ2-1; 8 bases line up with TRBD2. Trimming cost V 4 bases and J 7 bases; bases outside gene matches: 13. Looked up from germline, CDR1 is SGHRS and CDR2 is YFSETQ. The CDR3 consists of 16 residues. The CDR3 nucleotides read TGCGCCAGCAGCACAAGGGGCGGGGGGCAGATAAATGAGCAGTTCTTC. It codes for CASSTRGGGQINEQFF. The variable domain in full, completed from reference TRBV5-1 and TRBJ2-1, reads KAGVTQTPRYLIKTRGQQVTLSCSPISGHRSVSWYQQTPGQGLQFLFEYFSETQRNKGNFPGRFSGRQFSNSRSEMNVSTLELGDSALYLCASSTRGGGQINEQFFGPGTRLTVL.

Here the CDR3 reads CASSSSGGSGANVLTF. CDR3 nucleotides: TGTGCCAGCAGCTCATCAGGGGGCTCTGGGGCCAACGTCCTGACTTTC. The chain links TRBV7-3 to TRBJ2-6; 7 bases agree with TRBD1. J gave up 0 bases and V 4 bases, and 3 bases lay outside the gene matches. The V gene's germline CDR1 is SGHTA and CDR2 FQGTGA. The CDR3 totals 16 residues.

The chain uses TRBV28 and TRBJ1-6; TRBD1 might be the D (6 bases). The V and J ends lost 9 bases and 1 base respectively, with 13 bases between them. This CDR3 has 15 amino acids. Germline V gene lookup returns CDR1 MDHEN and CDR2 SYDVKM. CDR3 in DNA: TGTGCCAGTGGGCTAGGGGGTTCCTATAATTCACCCCTCCACTTT. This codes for CASGLGGSYNSPLHF.

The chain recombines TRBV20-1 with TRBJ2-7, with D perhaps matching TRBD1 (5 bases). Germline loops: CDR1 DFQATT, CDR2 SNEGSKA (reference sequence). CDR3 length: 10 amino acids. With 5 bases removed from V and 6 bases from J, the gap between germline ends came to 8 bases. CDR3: CSALGREQYF. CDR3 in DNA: TGCAGTGCTCTGGGGCGCGAGCAGTACTTC.

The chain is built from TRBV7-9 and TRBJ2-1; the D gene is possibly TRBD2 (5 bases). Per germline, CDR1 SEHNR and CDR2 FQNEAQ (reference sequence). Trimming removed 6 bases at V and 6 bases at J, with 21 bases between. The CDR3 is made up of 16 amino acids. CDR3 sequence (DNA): TGTGCCAGCAGACCCCCTAGCTTCGGATTGGGCAATGAGCAGTTCTTC. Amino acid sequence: CASRPPSFGLGNEQFF.